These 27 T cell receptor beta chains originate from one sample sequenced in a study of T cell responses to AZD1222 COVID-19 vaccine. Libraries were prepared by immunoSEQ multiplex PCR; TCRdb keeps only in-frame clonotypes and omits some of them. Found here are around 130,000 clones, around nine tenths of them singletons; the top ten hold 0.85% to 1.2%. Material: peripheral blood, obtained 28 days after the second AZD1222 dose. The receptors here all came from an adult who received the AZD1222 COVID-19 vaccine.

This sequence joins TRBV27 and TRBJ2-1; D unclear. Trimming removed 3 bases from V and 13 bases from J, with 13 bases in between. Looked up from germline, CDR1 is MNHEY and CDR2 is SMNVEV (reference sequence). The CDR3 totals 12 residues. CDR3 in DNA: TGTGCCAGCAGTTTCCCCGGATCCATTCAGTTCTTC. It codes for CASSFPGSIQFF.

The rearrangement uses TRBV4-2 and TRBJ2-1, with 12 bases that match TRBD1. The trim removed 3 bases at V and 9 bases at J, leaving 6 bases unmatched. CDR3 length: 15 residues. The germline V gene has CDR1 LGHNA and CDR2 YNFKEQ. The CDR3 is CASSQGQGALAEQFF. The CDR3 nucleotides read TGTGCCAGCAGCCAGGGACAGGGGGCGTTGGCTGAGCAGTTCTTC.

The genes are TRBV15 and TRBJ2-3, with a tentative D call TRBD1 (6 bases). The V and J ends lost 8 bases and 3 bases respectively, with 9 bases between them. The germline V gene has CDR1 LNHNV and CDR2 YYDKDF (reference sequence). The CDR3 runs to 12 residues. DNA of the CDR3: TGTGCCACCGCCAGGGGTACAGATACGCAGTATTTT. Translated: CATARGTDTQYF.

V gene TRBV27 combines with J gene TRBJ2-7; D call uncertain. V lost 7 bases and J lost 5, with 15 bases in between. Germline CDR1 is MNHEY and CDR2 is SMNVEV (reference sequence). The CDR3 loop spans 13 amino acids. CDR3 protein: CASNPRRSNEQYF. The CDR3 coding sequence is TGTGCCAGCAACCCCCGCAGGTCCAACGAGCAGTACTTC.

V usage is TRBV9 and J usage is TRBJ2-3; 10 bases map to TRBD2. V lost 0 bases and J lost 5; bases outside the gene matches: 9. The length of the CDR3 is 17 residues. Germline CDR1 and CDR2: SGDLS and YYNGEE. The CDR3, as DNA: TGTGCCAGCAGCGTAGCAACTAGCGGGAAATATGGAGATACGCAGTATTTT. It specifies CASSVATSGKYGDTQYF.

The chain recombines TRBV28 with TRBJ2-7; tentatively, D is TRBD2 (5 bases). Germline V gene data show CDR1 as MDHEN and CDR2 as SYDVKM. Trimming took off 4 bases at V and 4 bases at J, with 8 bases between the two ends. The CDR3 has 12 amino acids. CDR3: CASSWTGYEQYF. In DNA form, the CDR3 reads TGTGCCAGCAGTTGGACGGGGTACGAGCAGTACTTC. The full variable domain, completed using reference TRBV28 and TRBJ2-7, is DVKVTQSSRYLVKRTGEKVFLECVQDMDHENMFWYRQDPGLGLRLIYFSYDVKMKEKGDIPEGYSVSREKKERFSLILESASTNQTSMYLCASSWTGYEQYFGPGTRLTVT.

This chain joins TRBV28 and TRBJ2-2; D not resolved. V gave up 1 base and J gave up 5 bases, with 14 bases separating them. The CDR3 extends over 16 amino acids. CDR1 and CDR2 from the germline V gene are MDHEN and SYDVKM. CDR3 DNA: TGTGCCAGCAGTTTATTAGCCGGACGGCGGACCGGGGAGCTGTTTTTT. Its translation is CASSLLAGRRTGELFF.

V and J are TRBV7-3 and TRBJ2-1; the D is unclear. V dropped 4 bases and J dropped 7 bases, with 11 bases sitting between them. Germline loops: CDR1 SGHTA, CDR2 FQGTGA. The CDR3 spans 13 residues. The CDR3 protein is CASSSPGRNEQFF. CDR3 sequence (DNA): TGTGCCAGCAGCTCACCGGGTAGGAATGAGCAGTTCTTC.

Written as DNA, the CDR3 is TGTGCCAGCTACAACAGGTCCGGGGGAGAGACCCAGTACTTC. This translates into CASYNRSGGETQYF. The J gene is TRBJ2-5, the V gene TRBV18; D possibly corresponds to TRBD2 (6 bases). This CDR3 is built from 14 residues. V gave up 7 bases and J gave up 4 bases, with 16 bases separating them. Looked up from germline, CDR1 is KGHSH and CDR2 is LQKENI.

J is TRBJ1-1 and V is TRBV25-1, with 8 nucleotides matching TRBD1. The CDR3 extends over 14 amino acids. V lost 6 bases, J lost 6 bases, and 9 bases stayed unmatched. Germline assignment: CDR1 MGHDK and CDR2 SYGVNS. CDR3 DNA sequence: TGTGCCAGCAGGCCTGATACAGGGGGTGCTGAAGCTTTCTTT. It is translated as CASRPDTGGAEAFF.

The CDR3 bases are TGCAGTGCTACTGGCTCTGTCGAGCAGTACTTC. This sequence encodes CSATGSVEQYF. The chain has TRBV20-1 and TRBJ2-7; no firm D call. V was clipped by 4 bases and J by 6 bases, with 10 bases between them. The germline V gene encodes CDR1 DFQATT and CDR2 SNEGSKA (reference sequence). The CDR3 has 11 residues.

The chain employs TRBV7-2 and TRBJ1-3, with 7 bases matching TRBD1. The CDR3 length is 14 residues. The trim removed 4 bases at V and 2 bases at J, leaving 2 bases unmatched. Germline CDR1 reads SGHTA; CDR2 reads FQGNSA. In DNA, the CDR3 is TGTGCCAGCAGCTATGACAGGGCTGGAAACACCATATATTTT. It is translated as CASSYDRAGNTIYF.

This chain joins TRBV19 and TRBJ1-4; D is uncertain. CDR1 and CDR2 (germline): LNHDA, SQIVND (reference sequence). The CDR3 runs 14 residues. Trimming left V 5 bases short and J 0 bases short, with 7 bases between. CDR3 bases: TGTGCCAGTAGTGATTCGGCAACTAATGAAAAACTGTTTTTT. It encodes CASSDSATNEKLFF. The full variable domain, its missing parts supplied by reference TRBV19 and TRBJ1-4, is DGGITQSPKYLFRKEGQNVTLSCEQNLNHDAMYWYRQDPGQGLRLIYYSQIVNDFQKGDIAEGYSVSREKKESFPLTVTSAQKNPTAFYLCASSDSATNEKLFFGSGTQLSVL.

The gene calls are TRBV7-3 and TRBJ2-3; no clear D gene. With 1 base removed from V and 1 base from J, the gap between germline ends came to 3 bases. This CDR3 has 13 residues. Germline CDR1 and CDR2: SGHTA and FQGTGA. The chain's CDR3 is CASSLIGTDTQYF. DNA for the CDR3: TGTGCCAGCAGCTTAATAGGCACAGATACGCAGTATTTT.

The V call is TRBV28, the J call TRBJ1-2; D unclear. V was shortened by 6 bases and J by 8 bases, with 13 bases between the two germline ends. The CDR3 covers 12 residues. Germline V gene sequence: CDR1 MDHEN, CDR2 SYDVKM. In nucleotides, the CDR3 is TGTGCCAGCAGACCCGATGTGGGAGGCTACACCTTC. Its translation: CASRPDVGGYTF.

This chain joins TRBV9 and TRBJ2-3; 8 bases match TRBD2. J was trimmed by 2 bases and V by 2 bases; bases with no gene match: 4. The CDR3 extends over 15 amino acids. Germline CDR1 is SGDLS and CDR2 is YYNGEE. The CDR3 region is CASSVKAGVTDTQYF. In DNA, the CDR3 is TGTGCCAGCAGCGTGAAAGCGGGAGTCACAGATACGCAGTATTTT.

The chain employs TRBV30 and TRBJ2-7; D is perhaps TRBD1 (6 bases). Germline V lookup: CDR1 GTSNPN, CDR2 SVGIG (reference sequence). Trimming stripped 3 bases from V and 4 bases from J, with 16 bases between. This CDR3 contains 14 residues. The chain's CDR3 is CAWSLEQGKYEQYF. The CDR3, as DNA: TGTGCCTGGAGCCTGGAGCAGGGGAAATACGAGCAGTACTTC.

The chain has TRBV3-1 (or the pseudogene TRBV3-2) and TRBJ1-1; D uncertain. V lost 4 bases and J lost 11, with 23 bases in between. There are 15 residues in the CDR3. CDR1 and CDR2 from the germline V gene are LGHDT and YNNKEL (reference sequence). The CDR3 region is CASSLRTEPSWYAFF. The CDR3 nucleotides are TGTGCCAGCAGCCTACGGACGGAGCCCAGTTGGTATGCTTTCTTT.

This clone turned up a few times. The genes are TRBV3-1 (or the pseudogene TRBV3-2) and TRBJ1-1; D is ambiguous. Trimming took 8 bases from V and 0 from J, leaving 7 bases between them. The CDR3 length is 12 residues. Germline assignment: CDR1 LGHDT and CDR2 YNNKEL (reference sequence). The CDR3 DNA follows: TGTGCCAGCCGAACCCTGAACACTGAAGCTTTCTTT. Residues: CASRTLNTEAFF.

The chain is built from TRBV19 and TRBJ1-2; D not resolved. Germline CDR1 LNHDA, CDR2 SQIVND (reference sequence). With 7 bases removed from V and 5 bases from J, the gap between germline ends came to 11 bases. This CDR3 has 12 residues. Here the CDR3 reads CASTLGEYGYTF. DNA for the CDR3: TGTGCCAGTACCCTGGGAGAGTATGGCTACACCTTC.

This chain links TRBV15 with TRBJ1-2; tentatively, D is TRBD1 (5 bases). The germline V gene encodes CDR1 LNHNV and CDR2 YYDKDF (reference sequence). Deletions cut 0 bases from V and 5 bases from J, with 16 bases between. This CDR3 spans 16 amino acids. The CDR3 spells CATSRDGAGLGYGYTF. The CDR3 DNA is TGTGCCACCAGCAGAGATGGGGCAGGATTAGGGTATGGCTACACCTTC.

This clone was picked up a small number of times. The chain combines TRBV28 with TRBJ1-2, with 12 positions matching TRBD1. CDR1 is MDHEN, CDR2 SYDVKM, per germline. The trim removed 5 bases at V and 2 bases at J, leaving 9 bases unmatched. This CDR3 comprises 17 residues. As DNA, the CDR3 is TGTGCCAGCAGTCCGCCGGGGACAGGGGGCAGCAACTATGGCTACACCTTC. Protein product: CASSPPGTGGSNYGYTF.

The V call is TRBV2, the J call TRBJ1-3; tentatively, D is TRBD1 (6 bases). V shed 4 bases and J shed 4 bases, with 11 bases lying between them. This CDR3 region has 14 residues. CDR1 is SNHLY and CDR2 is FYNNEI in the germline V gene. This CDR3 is CASSVWQGGNTIYF. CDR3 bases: TGTGCCAGCAGTGTATGGCAGGGGGGAAACACCATATATTTT.

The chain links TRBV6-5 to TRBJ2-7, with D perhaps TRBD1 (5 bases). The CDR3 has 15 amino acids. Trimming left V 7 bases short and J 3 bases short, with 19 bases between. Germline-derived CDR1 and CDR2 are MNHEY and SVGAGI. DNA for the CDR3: TGTGCCAGCACAAATAGAGACAGTCGGATCTACGAGCAGTACTTC. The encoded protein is CASTNRDSRIYEQYF.

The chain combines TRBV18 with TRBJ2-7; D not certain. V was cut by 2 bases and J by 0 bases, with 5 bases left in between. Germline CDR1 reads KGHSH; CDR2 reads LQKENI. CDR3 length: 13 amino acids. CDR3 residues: CASSPLRSYEQYF. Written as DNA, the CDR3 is TGTGCCAGCTCACCATTGCGCTCCTACGAGCAGTACTTC.

The CDR3 loop is CASSIRTGGAGTQYF. Here the CDR3 DNA reads TGTGCCAGCAGCATACGGACAGGGGGCGCGGGTACGCAGTATTTT. The chain recombines TRBV3-1 (or the pseudogene TRBV3-2) with TRBJ2-3; TRBD1 aligns across 11 bases. This CDR3 has 15 amino acids. V was pared by 5 bases and J by 8 bases, with 9 bases of the junction left unmatched. Germline lookup yields CDR1 LGHDT and CDR2 YNNKEL (reference sequence).

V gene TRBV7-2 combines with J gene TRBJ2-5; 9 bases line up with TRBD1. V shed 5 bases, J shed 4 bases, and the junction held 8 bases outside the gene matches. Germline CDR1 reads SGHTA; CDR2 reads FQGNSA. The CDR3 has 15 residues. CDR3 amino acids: CASSVTGGASETQYF. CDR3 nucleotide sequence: TGTGCCAGCAGCGTAACAGGGGGCGCTTCAGAGACCCAGTACTTC.